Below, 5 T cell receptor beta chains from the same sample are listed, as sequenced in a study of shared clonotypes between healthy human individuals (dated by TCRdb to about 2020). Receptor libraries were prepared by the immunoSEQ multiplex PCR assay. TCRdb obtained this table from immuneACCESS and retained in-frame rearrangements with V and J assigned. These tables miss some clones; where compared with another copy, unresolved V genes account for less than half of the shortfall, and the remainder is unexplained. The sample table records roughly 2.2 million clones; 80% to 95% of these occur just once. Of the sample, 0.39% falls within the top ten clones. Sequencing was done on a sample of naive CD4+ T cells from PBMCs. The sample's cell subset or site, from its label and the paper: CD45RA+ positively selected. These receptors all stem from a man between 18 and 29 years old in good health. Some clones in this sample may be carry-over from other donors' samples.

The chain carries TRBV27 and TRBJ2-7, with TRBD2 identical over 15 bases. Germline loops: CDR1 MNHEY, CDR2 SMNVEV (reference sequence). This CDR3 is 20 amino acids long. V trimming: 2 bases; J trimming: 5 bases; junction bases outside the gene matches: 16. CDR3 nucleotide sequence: TGTGCCAGCAGTTTAAGGGGCCGTTCGGGACTAGCGGGAGGACCGCACGAGCAGTACTTC. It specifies CASSLRGRSGLAGGPHEQYF.

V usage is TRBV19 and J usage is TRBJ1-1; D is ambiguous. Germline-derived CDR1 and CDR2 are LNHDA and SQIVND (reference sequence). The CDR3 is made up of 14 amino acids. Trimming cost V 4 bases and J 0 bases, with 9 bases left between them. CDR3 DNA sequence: TGTGCCAGTAGTACAACAGCTATGAACACTGAAGCTTTCTTT. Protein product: CASSTTAMNTEAFF.

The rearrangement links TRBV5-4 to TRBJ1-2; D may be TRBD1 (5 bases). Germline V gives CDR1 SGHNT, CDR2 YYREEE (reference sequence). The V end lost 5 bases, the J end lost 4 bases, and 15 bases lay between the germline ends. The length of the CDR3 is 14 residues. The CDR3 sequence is CASSTKTAFYGYTF. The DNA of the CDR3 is TGTGCCAGCAGTACGAAGACAGCATTCTATGGCTACACCTTC.

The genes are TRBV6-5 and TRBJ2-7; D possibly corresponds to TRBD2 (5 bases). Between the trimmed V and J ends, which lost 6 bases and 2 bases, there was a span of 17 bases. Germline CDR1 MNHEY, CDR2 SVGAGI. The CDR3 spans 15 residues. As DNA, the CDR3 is TGTGCCAGCAGCCCCCCCAGGACTGTAACCTACGAGCAGTACTTC. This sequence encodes CASSPPRTVTYEQYF.

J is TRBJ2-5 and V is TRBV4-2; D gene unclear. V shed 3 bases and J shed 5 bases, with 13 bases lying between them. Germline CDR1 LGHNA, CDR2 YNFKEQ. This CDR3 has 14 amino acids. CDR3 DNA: TGTGCCAGCAGCCAGCTGCAAGGCTGGGAGACCCAGTACTTC. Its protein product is CASSQLQGWETQYF.